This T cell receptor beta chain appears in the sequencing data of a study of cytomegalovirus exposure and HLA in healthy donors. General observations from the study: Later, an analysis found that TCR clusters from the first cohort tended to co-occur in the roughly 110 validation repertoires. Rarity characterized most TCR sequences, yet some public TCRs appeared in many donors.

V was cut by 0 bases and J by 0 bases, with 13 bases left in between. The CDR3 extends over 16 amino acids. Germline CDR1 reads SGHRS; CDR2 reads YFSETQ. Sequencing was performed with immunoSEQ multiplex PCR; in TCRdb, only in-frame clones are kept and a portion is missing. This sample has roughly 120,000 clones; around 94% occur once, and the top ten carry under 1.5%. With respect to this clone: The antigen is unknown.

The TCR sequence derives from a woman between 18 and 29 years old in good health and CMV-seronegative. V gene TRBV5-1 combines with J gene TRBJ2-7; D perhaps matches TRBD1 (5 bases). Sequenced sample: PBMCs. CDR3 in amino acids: CASSLGTTHLSYEQYF. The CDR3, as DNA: TGCGCCAGCAGCTTGGGGACAACGCACCTCTCCTACGAGCAGTACTTC.